A selection of T cell receptor beta chains follows, all from one sample in a study of multiple sclerosis patients with progressive multifocal leukoencephalopathy. Generated by immunoSEQ multiplex PCR, the TCRdb table keeps only in-frame clones and is missing some. The table has some 30,000 clones, more than 70% seen once. The specimen was PBMCs, collected from a patient treated with natalizumab. The receptors derive from a woman aged 25 to 39 with progressive multifocal leukoencephalopathy. Both conserved end residues are part of each CDR3. A D gene is named only where the DNA matches it firmly. Some rows have no size entry. The others give once, few or many, or a class for an expanded clone.

CDR3 DNA | CDR3 protein | J gene | V gene | CDR3 length | clone size | D gene
TGTGCCAGCAGCCTCCCGGACAGAACCTACTCTGGGGCCAACGTCCTGACTTTC | CASSLPDRTYSGANVLTF | TRBJ2-6 | TRBV5-4 | 18 | - | -
TGTGCCAGCATGGTCAGGGATCCTATATACAATGAGCAGTTCTTC | CASMVRDPIYNEQFF | TRBJ2-1 | TRBV2 | 15 | - | -
TGTGCCAGCAGTGAAGGGTCCTCTGGAAACACCATATATTTT | CASSEGSSGNTIYF | TRBJ1-3 | TRBV25-1 | 14 | - | -
TGTGCCAGCAGTTTACGGGGATGGGGGGCCTACGAGCAGTACTTC | CASSLRGWGAYEQYF | TRBJ2-7 | TRBV27 | 15 | once | -
TGTGCCAGCAGCCAAGATCAGGAGGGGGGCTACACCTTC | CASSQDQEGGYTF | TRBJ1-2 | TRBV4-2 | 13 | - | -
TGTGCCAGCAGCCAGCTTCAGGGGGGGGCAGATACGCAGTATTTT | CASSQLQGGADTQYF | TRBJ2-3 | TRBV7-9 | 15 | - | -
TGTGCCAGCAGCCCAGGCCGTGACAATGAGCAGTTCTTC | CASSPGRDNEQFF | TRBJ2-1 | TRBV7-2 | 13 | - | -
TGTGCCAGCAGTGCCGTACCTGAAAAACTGTTTTTT | CASSAVPEKLFF | TRBJ1-4 | TRBV25-1 | 12 | once | -
TGTGCCAGCAGCTCTAGCTTCAAGGGGACCTACGAGCAGTACTTC | CASSSSFKGTYEQYF | TRBJ2-7 | TRBV7-2 | 15 | once | -
TGTGCCAGCAGCCTGTCAAGCGGGGGATCCTACGAGCAGTACTTC | CASSLSSGGSYEQYF | TRBJ2-7 | TRBV9 | 15 | - | TRBD2
TGTGCCAGCAAATCCCAGACAGAACCTTATGGCTACACCTTC | CASKSQTEPYGYTF | TRBJ1-2 | TRBV7-9 | 14 | - | -
TGTGCCAGCAGCCGCCAAGGGCTCGCGGGAAGGAGTTTAGCCGAGACCCAGTACTTC | CASSRQGLAGRSLAETQYF | TRBJ2-5 | TRBV11-2 | 19 | - | -
TGTGCCAGTAGTCCCTTTCAAGAGACAGGGGTCTACGAGCAGTACTTC | CASSPFQETGVYEQYF | TRBJ2-7 | TRBV19 | 16 | few | TRBD1
TGTGCGTTCATGGGTGAGGGTGGCGAGCAGTACTTC | CAFMGEGGEQYF | TRBJ2-7 | TRBV30 | 12 | once | -
TGCGCCAGCAGCCAAGCGAGAGGGTTGGATCACTGGATGAACACTGAAGCTTTCTTT | CASSQARGLDHWMNTEAFF | TRBJ1-1 | TRBV4-1 | 19 | - | -
TGTGCCAGCAGCGGGGAAGGTCCTACAGATACGCAGTATTTT | CASSGEGPTDTQYF | TRBJ2-3 | TRBV4-2 | 14 | few | -
TGTGCCAGCAGCTCCCTGGTGGGGGGCCATTCACCCCTCCACTTT | CASSSLVGGHSPLHF | TRBJ1-6 | TRBV9 | 15 | - | -
TGTGCCAGCAGCTTAGGGCGGGGTCAGGGGATAGGCAATCAGCCCCAGCATTTT | CASSLGRGQGIGNQPQHF | TRBJ1-5 | TRBV11-2 | 18 | few | -
TGTGCCAGCAGTGACCAAACAGCTGGCACAGATACGCAGTATTTT | CASSDQTAGTDTQYF | TRBJ2-3 | TRBV6-4 | 15 | once | -
TGTGCCAGCAGTTACTCGAGTAATGAAAAACTGTTTTTT | CASSYSSNEKLFF | TRBJ1-4 | TRBV6-5 | 13 | - | -
TGTGCCAGCAGTCCCGGGACAGAGATATACAATGAGCAGTTCTTC | CASSPGTEIYNEQFF | TRBJ2-1 | TRBV7-6 | 15 | - | TRBD1
TGTGCCAGCAGTGAGCCGGGACAGAGAGATACGCAGTATTTT | CASSEPGQRDTQYF | TRBJ2-3 | TRBV6-6 | 14 | - | TRBD1
TGTGCCAGCACCTCCCTTGGGGGCAGCAATCAGCCCCAGCATTTT | CASTSLGGSNQPQHF | TRBJ1-5 | TRBV6-1 | 15 | - | -
TGTGCCAGCAGTTTATTCGGGGACAGGAGAACCTACGAGCAGTACTTC | CASSLFGDRRTYEQYF | TRBJ2-7 | TRBV27 | 16 | - | TRBD1
TGTGCCAGCAGTTTACGGGGATGGGGGGCCTACGAGCAGTACTTC | CASSLRGWGAYEQYF | TRBJ2-7 | TRBV27 | 15 | - | -
TGTGCCAGCAGCTTATGGACAGGCGGGGAAGGTGAGCAGTTCTTC | CASSLWTGGEGEQFF | TRBJ2-1 | TRBV11-2 | 15 | - | -
TGTGCCAGCAGTGATACCGGGACCCTAAAGATTTTT | CASSDTGTLKIF | TRBJ1-4 | TRBV2 | 12 | - | -
TGTGCCAGCAGCTTACGGTCCGGGCAGCCCCAGCATTTT | CASSLRSGQPQHF | TRBJ1-5 | TRBV7-3 | 13 | - | -
TGTGCCATCGGGACTAGTAACTACGAGCAGTACTTC | CAIGTSNYEQYF | TRBJ2-7 | TRBV10-3 | 12 | once | TRBD2
TGTGCCAGCAGTTTAACGGCTTACGAGCAGTACTTC | CASSLTAYEQYF | TRBJ2-7 | TRBV28 | 12 | - | -
TGCGCCAGCAGCCCCATGGCAGGGGGCGCAGATACGCAGTATTTT | CASSPMAGGADTQYF | TRBJ2-3 | TRBV5-1 | 15 | once | TRBD1